The 13 T cell receptor beta chains given below trace back to one sample, sequenced in a study of CD8 T cells in ankylosing spondylitis. MiXCR was run by TCRdb on the 5' RACE reads, yielding one entry per CDR3 protein. The sample contains about 100,000 distinct CDR3 sequences, about 8.6% of which appear only once. The sample consisted of blood, either unsorted or a sorted T cell fraction (not recorded which). Receptor source: a male donor with ankylosing spondylitis or in good health (not recorded which).

This clonotype has a handful of counts. V gene TRBV2 combines with J gene TRBJ2-7, with D tentatively TRBD1 (7 bases). The V end lost 1 base, the J end lost 2 bases, and 21 bases lay between the germline ends. Germline values: CDR1 SNHLY, CDR2 FYNNEI. CDR3 length: 18 residues. CDR3 DNA: TGTGCCAGCAGTGAAGACGGATCGGGGGACAGAACCACCTACGAGCAGTACTTC. This translates into CASSEDGSGDRTTYEQYF.

Many counts were recorded for this clonotype. V and J are TRBV7-6 and TRBJ2-3; possibly TRBD2 for D (5 bases). CDR1 is SGHVS and CDR2 is FNYEAQ in the germline V gene. The CDR3 has 16 residues. V was cut by 1 base and J by 4 bases, with 15 bases left in between. The CDR3 protein is CASSLGRAGGPDTQYF. The CDR3 DNA reads TGTGCCAGCAGCTTAGGTCGGGCAGGAGGTCCAGATACGCAGTATTTT.

The rearrangement joins TRBV6-5 to TRBJ1-2; tentatively, D is TRBD1 (5 bases). Germline V gives CDR1 MNHEY, CDR2 SVGAGI. This CDR3 spans 16 amino acids. Trimming left V 4 bases short and J 0 bases short, with 15 bases between. The CDR3 nucleotides read TGTGCCAGCAGTTCGAGGAAGGACAAGACTAACTATGGCTACACCTTC. Residues: CASSSRKDKTNYGYTF.

In this sample, this clonotype turned up many times. J is TRBJ2-7 and V is TRBV19; no definite D call. Per the germline V gene, CDR1 is LNHDA and CDR2 is SQIVND (reference sequence). The CDR3 has 16 residues. Trimming pared 4 bases from V and 5 bases from J, leaving 21 bases between. CDR3 protein: CASSNPAKGRDHEQYF. CDR3 in DNA: TGTGCCAGTAGTAACCCGGCTAAGGGAAGAGATCACGAGCAGTACTTC.

There are many counts of this clonotype. J is TRBJ2-5 and V is TRBV2; the D gene could be TRBD1 or TRBD2 (6 bases each). This CDR3 region has 14 residues. CDR1 is SNHLY, CDR2 FYNNEI, per germline. V was trimmed by 6 bases and J by 2 bases, leaving 13 bases between them. This CDR3 is CASREGGGQETQYF. CDR3 DNA sequence: TGTGCCAGCAGGGAGGGGGGAGGTCAAGAGACCCAGTACTTC.

This clonotype was observed a handful of times. The chain combines TRBV6-2 or TRBV6-3 with TRBJ1-4, with D uncertain. Trimming removed 6 bases at V and 0 bases at J, with 8 bases between. The length of the CDR3 is 14 residues. The V gene's germline CDR1 is MNHEY and CDR2 SVGEGT. CDR3 in DNA: TGTGCCAGCAGCTCTACAACAACTAATGAAAAACTGTTTTTT. Amino acids: CASSSTTTNEKLFF.

This clonotype came up many times. This sequence joins TRBV7-2 and TRBJ2-3; 9 nucleotides agree with TRBD2. The germline V gene encodes CDR1 SGHTA and CDR2 FQGNSA. The CDR3 is 15 amino acids. The junction had 6 bases not matched to a gene; V was cut back by 5 bases and J by 3 bases. CDR3 protein: CASSPSGIRTDTQYF. The CDR3 DNA is TGTGCCAGCAGCCCTAGCGGGATTAGGACAGATACGCAGTATTTT.

This clonotype was detected ten times or more. V usage is TRBV6-2 or TRBV6-3 and J usage is TRBJ2-1; D possibly corresponds to TRBD1 (6 bases). The germline V gene has CDR1 MNHEY and CDR2 SVGEGT. The CDR3 has 16 amino acids. The V and J ends lost 1 base and 2 bases respectively, with 12 bases between them. CDR3 residues: CASSYWTASPYNEQFF. CDR3 nucleotides: TGTGCCAGCAGTTACTGGACAGCCTCACCCTACAATGAGCAGTTCTTC.

This clonotype was counted many times. This rearrangement joins TRBV7-9 to TRBJ2-3; 10 nucleotides align to TRBD1. Germline CDR1 and CDR2: SEHNR and FQNEAQ (reference sequence). V was pared by 4 bases and J by 3 bases, with 7 bases of the junction left unmatched. The CDR3 spans 16 residues. CDR3 amino acids: CASSSRDRGLTDTQYF. The DNA for the CDR3 is TGTGCCAGCAGCTCCCGGGACAGGGGATTAACAGATACGCAGTATTTT.

This chain connects TRBV7-3 to TRBJ1-1; perhaps TRBD1 as D (5 bases). Germline CDR1 is SGHTA and CDR2 is FQGTGA. V shed 0 bases and J shed 6 bases, with 5 bases lying between them. CDR3 length: 12 amino acids. CDR3 DNA sequence: TGTGCCAGCAGCTTAACAGGGGCTGAAGCTTTCTTT. Residues: CASSLTGAEAFF.

This clonotype is termed medium-sized. The J gene is TRBJ2-2, the V gene TRBV7-2; 10 bases are a match to TRBD2. The V gene end was trimmed by 5 bases and the J gene end by 4 bases; junction bases not matched to a gene: 4. The CDR3 totals 15 residues. Germline CDR1 and CDR2: SGHTA and FQGNSA. The CDR3 DNA reads as TGTGCCAGCAGCCCGGGACTAGCGACCACCGGGGAGCTGTTTTTT. It codes for CASSPGLATTGELFF.

This clonotype was seen a few times. The chain is built from TRBV9 and TRBJ2-1, with TRBD1 matching over 9 bases. The V segment lost 0 bases and the J segment 2 bases; nucleotides outside the gene matches: 0. This CDR3 comprises 15 residues. Germline V gene sequence: CDR1 SGDLS, CDR2 YYNGEE. The CDR3 DNA sequence: TGTGCCAGCAGCGTAGGGGACAGGGCCTACAATGAGCAGTTCTTC. This gives the protein CASSVGDRAYNEQFF.

V is TRBV11-3 and J is TRBJ2-2; D assignment may be TRBD1 or TRBD2 (5 bases each). Per the germline V gene, CDR1 is SGHNT and CDR2 is YENEEA. This CDR3 is 15 amino acids long. V lost 5 bases and J lost 4, with 14 bases in between. CDR3 region: CASSPGPSATGELFF. The DNA of the CDR3 is TGTGCCAGCAGCCCGGGACCTTCCGCCACCGGGGAGCTGTTTTTT.